This TCR beta chain was documented in a study of cytomegalovirus exposure and HLA in healthy donors. On the study more broadly: The 100 to 150 validation repertoires and the 666 first-cohort repertoires shared a platform, a later analysis reported. Study-wide points: The authors confirmed in vitro that three CMV-associated chains were specific for CMV antigens.

V lost 6 bases to trimming and J lost 5 bases; unmatched junction nucleotides: 11. The CDR3 runs to 14 residues. Germline values: CDR1 SQVTM, CDR2 ANQGSEA. Remarks on this clone: What it recognizes is unknown.

The method was immunoSEQ multiplex PCR; TCRdb's version includes in-frame clones alone and lacks a portion of them. The data show around 200,000 clones, with about 80% seen just once and 2.5% to 3% held by the top ten. Sample: PBMCs. The clonotype comes from a woman between 18 and 29 years old in good health and CMV-seropositive. The chain uses TRBV29-1 and TRBJ1-2; TRBD1 aligns across 8 bases. Here the CDR3 reads CSVPQGAYPYGYTF. CDR3 nucleotides: TGCAGCGTCCCCCAGGGGGCATATCCTTATGGCTACACCTTC.